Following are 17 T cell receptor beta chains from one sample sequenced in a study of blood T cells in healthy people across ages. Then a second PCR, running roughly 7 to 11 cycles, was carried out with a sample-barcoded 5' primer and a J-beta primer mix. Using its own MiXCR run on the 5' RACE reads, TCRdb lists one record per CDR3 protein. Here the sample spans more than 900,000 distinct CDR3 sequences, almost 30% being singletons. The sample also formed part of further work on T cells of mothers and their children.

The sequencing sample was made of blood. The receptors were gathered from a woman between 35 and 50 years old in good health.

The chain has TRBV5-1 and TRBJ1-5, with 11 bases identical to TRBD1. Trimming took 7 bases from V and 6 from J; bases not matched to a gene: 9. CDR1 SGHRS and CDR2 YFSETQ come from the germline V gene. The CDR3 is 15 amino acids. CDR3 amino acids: CASGHGTGGGQPQHF. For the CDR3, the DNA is TGCGCCAGCGGCCACGGGACAGGGGGAGGTCAGCCCCAGCATTTT.

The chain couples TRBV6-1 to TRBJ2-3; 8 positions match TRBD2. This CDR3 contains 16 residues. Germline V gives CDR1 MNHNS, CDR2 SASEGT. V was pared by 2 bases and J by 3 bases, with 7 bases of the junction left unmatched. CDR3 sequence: CASSERRGGSTDTQYF. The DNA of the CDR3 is TGTGCCAGCAGTGAACGCCGGGGGGGCTCGACAGATACGCAGTATTTT.

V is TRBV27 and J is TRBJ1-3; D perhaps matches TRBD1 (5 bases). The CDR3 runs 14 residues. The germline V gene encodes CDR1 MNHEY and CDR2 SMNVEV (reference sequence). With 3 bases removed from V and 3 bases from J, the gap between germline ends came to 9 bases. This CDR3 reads CASSLSGNGNTIYF. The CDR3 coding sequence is TGTGCCAGCAGTTTGTCAGGGAATGGAAACACCATATATTTT.

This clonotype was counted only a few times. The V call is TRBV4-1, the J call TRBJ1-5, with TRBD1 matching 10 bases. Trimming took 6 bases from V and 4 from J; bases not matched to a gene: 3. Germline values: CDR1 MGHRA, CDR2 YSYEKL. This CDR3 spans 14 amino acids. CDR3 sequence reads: CASRGQGLNQPQHF. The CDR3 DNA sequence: TGCGCCAGCAGGGGACAGGGGCTGAATCAGCCCCAGCATTTT.

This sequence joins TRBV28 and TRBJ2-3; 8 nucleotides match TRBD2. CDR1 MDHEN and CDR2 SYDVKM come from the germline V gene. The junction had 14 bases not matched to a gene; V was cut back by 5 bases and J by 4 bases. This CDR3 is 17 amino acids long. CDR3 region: CASSAISRGGPADTQYF. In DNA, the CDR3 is TGTGCCAGCAGTGCGATCTCTCGCGGGGGGCCCGCAGATACGCAGTATTTT.

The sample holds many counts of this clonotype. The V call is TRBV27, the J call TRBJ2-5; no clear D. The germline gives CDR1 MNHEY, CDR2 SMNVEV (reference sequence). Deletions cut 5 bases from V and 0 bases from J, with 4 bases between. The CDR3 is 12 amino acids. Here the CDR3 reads CASSNYQETQYF. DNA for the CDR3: TGTGCCAGCAGTAACTACCAAGAGACCCAGTACTTC.

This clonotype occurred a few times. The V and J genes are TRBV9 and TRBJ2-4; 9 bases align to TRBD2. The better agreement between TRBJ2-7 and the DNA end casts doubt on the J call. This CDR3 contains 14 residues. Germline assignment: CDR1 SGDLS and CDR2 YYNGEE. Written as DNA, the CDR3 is TGTGCCAGCAGCCAAGGACTAGCGAGGTACGAGCAGTACTTC. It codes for CASSQGLARYEQYF.

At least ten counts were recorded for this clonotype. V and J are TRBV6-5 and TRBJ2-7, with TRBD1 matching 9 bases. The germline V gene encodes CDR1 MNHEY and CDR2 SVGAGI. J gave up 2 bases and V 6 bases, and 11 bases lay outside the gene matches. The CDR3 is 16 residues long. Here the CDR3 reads CASSRTTGTGTYEQYF. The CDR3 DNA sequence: TGTGCCAGCAGCCGTACGACAGGGACAGGGACCTACGAGCAGTACTTC.

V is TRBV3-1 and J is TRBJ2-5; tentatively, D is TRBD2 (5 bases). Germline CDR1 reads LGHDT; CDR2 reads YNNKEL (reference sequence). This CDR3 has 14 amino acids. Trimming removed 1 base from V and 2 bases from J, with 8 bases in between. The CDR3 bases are TGTGCCAGCAGCCAAGCACTAGTACAAGAGACCCAGTACTTC. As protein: CASSQALVQETQYF.

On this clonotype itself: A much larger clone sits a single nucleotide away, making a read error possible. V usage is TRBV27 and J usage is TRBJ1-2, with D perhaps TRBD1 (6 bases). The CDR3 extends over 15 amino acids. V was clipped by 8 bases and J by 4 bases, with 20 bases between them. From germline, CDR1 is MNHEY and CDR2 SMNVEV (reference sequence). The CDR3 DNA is TGTGCCAGCGGTCCAAAAAGCGGGGGCGGCTATGGCTACACCTTC. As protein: CASGPKSGGGYGYTF.

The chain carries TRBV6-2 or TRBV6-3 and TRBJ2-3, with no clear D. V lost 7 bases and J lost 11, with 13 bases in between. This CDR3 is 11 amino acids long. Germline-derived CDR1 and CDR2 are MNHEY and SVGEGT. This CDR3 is CASKSKGEQYF. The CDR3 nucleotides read TGTGCCAGCAAATCGAAGGGTGAGCAGTATTTT.

Here the CDR3 DNA reads TGTGCCAGTCGGACTGGCCGAGATACGCAGTATTTT. It yields the protein CASRTGRDTQYF. The J gene is TRBJ2-3, the V gene TRBV3-1; a possible D gene is TRBD2 (5 bases). The CDR3 runs 12 residues. Looked up from germline, CDR1 is LGHDT and CDR2 is YNNKEL (reference sequence). V was clipped by 9 bases and J by 5 bases, with 12 bases between them.

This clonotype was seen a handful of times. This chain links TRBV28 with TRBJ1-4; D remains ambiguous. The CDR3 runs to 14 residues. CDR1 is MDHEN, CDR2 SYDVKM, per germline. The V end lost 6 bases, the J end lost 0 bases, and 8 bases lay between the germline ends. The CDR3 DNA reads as TGTGCCAGCAGGCGAAGATCAACTAATGAAAAACTGTTTTTT. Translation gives CASRRRSTNEKLFF.

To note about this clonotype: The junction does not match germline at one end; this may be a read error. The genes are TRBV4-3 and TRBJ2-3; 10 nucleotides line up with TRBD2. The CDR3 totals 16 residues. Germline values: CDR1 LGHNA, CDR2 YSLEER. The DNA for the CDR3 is TGTGCCAGCAGCCAAGATCCTAGCGGGGGTGCAGATACGCAGTATTTT. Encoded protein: CASSQDPSGGADTQYF.

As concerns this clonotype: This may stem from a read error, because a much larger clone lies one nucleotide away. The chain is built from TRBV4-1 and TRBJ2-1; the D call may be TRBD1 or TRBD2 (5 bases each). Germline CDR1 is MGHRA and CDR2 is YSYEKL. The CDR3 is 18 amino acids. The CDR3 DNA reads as TGCGCCAGCAGCCAAGGTGTTTGGGGGAAAAGGACGGACAATGTGCAGTTCTTC. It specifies CASSQGVWGKRTDNVQFF.

CDR3 nucleotide sequence: TGTGCCAGCAGCCAATTGCGGGACAGGGGCTCTGGGGCCAACGTCCTGACTTTC. It encodes CASSQLRDRGSGANVLTF. The chain employs TRBV14 and TRBJ2-6; 10 positions match TRBD1. Germline values: CDR1 SGHDN, CDR2 FVKESK. This CDR3 is 18 amino acids long. With V trimmed by 2 bases and J by 0 bases, 4 bases remained unmatched.

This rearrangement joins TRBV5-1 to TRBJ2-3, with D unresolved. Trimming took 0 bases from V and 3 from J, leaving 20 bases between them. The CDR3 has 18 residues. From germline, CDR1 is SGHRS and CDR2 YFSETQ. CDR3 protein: CASSLGNRWWEATDTQYF. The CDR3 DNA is TGCGCCAGCAGCTTGGGAAATAGGTGGTGGGAAGCTACAGATACGCAGTATTTT.